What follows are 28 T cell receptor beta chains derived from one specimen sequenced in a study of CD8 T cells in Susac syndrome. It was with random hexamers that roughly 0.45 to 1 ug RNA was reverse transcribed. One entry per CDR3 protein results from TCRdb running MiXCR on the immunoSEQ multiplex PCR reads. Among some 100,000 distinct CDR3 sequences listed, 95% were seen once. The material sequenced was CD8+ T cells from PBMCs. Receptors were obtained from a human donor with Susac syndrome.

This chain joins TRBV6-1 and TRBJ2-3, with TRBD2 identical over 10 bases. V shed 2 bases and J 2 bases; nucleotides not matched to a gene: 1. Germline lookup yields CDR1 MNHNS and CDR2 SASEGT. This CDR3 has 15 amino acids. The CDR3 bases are TGTGCCAGCAGTGAACTAGCGGGAGCCACAGATACGCAGTATTTT. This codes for CASSELAGATDTQYF.

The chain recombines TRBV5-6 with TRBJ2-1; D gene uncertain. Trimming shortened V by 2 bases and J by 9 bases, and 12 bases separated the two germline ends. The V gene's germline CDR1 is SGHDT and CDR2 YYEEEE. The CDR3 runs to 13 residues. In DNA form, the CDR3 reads TGTGCCAGCAGCTTAGGTTACGTCGGTGAGCAGTTCTTC. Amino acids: CASSLGYVGEQFF.

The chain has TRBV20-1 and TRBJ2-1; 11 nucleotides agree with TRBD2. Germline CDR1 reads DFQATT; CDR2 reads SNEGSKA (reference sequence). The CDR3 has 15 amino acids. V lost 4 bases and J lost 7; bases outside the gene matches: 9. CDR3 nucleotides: TGCAGTGCTAAAACCGTCCTAGCGGGGGGTAATGAGCAGTTCTTC. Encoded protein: CSAKTVLAGGNEQFF.

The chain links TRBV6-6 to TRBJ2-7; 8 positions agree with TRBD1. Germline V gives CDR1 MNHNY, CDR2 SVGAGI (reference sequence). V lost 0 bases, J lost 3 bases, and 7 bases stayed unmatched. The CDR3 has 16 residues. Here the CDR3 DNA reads TGTGCCAGCAGTTACTCATGGACAGGGAGTCACTACGAGCAGTACTTC. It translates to CASSYSWTGSHYEQYF.

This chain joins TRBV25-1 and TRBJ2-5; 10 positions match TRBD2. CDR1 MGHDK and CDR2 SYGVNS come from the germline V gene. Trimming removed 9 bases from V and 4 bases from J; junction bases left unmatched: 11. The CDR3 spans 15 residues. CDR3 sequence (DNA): TGTGCCAGACCCGAACTAGCGGGGCTTTCAGAGACCCAGTACTTC. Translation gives CARPELAGLSETQYF.

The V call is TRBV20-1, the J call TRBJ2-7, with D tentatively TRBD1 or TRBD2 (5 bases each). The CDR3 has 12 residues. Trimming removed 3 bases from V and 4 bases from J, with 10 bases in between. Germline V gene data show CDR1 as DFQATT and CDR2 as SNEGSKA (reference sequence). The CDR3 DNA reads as TGCAGTGCTAGGGGGGTGGGGTACGAGCAGTACTTC. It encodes CSARGVGYEQYF.

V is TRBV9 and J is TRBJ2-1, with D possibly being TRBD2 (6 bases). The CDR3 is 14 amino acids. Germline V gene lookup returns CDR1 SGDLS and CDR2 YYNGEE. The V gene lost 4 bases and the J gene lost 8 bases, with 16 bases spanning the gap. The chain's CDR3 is CASSHARGPDEQFF. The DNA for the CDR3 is TGTGCCAGCAGCCACGCGCGGGGTCCGGATGAGCAGTTCTTC.

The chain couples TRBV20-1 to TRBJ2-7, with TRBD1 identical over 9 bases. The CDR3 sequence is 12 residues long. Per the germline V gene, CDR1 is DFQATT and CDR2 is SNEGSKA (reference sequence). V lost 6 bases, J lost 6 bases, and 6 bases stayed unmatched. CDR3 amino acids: CSAIGQGPEQYF. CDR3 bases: TGCAGTGCAATTGGACAGGGGCCCGAGCAGTACTTC.

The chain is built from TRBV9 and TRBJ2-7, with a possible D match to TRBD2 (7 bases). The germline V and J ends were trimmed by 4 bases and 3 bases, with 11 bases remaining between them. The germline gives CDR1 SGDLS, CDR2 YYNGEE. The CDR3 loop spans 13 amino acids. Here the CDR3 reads CASSQGGVYEQYF. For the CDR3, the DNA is TGTGCCAGCAGCCAAGGGGGGGTCTACGAGCAGTACTTC.

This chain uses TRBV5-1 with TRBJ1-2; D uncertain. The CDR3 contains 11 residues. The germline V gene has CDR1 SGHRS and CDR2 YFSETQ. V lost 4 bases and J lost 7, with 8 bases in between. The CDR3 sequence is CASSLGVGYTF. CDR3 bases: TGCGCCAGCAGCCTGGGCGTTGGCTACACCTTC.

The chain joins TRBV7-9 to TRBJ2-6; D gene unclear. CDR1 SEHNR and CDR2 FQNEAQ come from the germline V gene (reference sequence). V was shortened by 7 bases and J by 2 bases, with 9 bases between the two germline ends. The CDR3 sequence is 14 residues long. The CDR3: CASTITTGANVLTF. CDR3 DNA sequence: TGTGCCAGCACAATTACTACTGGGGCCAACGTCCTGACTTTC.

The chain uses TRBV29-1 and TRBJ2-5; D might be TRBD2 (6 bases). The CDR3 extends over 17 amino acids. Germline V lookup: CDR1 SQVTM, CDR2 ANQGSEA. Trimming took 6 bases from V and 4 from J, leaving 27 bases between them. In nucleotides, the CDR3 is TGCAGCGTCAATCCCGCGACTAGATCAGCTATTGGAGAGACCCAGTACTTC. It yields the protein CSVNPATRSAIGETQYF.

The CDR3 DNA reads TGTGCCAGCAGCGTAGACGACAATGAGCAGTTCTTC. Protein product: CASSVDDNEQFF. The rearrangement joins TRBV9 to TRBJ2-1; the D is unclear. This CDR3 region has 12 residues. Germline CDR1 is SGDLS and CDR2 is YYNGEE. The V end lost 0 bases, the J end lost 5 bases, and 3 bases lay between the germline ends.

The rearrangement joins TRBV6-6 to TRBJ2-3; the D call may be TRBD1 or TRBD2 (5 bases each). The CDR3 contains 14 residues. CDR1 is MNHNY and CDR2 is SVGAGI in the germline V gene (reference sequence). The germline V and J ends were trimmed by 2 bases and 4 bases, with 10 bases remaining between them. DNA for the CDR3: TGTGCCAGCAGTTACGAGGGGACCCCAGATACGCAGTATTTT. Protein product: CASSYEGTPDTQYF.

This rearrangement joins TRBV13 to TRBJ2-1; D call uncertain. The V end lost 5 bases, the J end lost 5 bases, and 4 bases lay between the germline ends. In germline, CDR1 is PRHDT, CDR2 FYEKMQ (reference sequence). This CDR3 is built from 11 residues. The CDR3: CASSMHNEQFF. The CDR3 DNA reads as TGTGCCAGCAGCATGCACAATGAGCAGTTCTTC.

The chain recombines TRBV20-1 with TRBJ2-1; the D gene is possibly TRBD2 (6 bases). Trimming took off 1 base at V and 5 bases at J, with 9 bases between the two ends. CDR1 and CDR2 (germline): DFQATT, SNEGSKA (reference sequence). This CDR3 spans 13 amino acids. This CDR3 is CSARGLGNNEQFF. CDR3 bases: TGCAGTGCTAGAGGACTAGGCAACAATGAGCAGTTCTTC.

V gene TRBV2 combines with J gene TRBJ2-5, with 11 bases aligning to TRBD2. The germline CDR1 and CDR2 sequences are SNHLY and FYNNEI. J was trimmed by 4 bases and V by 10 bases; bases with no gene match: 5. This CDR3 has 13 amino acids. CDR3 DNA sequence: TGTGCCACGACTAGCGGGGATGTAGAGACCCAGTACTTC. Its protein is CATTSGDVETQYF.

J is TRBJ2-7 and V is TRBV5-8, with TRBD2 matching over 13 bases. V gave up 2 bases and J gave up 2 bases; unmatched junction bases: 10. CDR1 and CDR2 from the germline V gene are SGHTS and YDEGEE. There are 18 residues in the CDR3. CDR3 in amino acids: CASSLSGLAGLPPYEQYF. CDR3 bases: TGTGCCAGCAGCTTATCGGGACTAGCGGGATTACCCCCCTACGAGCAGTACTTC.

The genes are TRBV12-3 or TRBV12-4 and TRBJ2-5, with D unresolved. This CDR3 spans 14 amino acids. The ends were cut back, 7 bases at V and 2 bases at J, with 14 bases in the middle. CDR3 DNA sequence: TGTGCCAGCACCACCTACAGAGCTCAAGAGACCCAGTACTTC. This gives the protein CASTTYRAQETQYF.

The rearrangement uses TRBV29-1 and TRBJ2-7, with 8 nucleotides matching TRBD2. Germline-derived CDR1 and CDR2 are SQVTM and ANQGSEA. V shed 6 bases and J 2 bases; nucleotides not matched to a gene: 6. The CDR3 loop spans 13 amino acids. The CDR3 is CSVRSGGPYEQYF. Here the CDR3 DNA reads TGCAGCGTGCGAAGCGGGGGTCCCTACGAGCAGTACTTC.

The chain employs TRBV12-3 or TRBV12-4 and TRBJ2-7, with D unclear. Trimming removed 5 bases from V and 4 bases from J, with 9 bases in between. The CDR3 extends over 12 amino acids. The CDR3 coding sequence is TGTGCCAGCAGTCGAGACCTGTACGAGCAGTACTTC. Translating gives CASSRDLYEQYF.

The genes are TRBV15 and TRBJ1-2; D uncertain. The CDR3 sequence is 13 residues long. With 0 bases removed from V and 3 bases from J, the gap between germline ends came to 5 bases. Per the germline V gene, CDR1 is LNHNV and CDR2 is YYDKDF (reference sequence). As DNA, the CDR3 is TGTGCCACCAGCAGAGAAGGTGACTATGGCTACACCTTC. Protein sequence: CATSREGDYGYTF.

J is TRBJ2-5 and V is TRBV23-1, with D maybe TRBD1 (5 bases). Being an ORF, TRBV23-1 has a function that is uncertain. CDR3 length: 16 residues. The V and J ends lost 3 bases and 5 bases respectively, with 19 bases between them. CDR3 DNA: TGCGCCAGCAGTCAGAGTCTCTACCCGGCAGGGGAGACCCAGTACTTC. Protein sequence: CASSQSLYPAGETQYF.

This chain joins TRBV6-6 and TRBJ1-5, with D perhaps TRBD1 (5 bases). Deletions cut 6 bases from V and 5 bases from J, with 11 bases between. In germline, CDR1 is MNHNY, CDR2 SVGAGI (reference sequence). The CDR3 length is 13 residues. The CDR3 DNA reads TGTGCCAGCAGCCGCCGGGGGGATCAGCCCCAGCATTTT. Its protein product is CASSRRGDQPQHF.

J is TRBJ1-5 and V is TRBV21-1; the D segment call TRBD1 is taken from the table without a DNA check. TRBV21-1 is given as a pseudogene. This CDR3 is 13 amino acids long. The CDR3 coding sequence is TGTGCCGGAGGGGGTTCCCGCAATCAGCCCCAGCATTTT. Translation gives CAGGGSRNQPQHF.

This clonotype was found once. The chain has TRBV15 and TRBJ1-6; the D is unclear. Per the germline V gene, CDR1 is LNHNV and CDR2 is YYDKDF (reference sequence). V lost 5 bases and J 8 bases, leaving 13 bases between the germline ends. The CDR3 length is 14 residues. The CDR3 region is CATSLPNGDSPLHF. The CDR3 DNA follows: TGTGCCACCAGCCTGCCTAATGGGGATTCACCCCTCCACTTT.

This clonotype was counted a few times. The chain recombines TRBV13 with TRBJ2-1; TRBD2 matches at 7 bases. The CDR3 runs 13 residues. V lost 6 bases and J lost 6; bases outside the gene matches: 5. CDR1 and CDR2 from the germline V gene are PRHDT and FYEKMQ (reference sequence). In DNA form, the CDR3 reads TGTGCCAGCAGTCCCCCGGGGGGCAATGAGCAGTTCTTC. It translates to CASSPPGGNEQFF.

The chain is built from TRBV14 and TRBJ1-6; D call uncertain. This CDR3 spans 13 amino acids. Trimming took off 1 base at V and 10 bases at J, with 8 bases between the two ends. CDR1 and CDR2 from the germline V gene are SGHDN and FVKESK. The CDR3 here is CASSQGVRSPLHF. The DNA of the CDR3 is TGTGCCAGCAGCCAAGGAGTGAGATCACCCCTCCACTTT. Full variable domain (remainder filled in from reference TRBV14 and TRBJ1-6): EAGVTQFPSHSVIEKGQTVTLRCDPISGHDNLYWYRRVMGKEIKFLLHFVKESKQDESGMPNNRFLAERTGGTYSTLKVQPAELEDSGVYFCASSQGVRSPLHFGNGTRLTVT.